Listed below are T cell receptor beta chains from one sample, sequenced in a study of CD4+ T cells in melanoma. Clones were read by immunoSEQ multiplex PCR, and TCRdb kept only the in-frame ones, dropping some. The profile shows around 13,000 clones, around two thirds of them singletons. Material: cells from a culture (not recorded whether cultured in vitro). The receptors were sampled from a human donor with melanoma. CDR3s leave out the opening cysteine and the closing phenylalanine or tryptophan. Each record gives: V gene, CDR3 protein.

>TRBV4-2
ASSQEGFSYNEQF
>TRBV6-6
ASRPGQKNTEAF
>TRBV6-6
ASSGGVPTETQY
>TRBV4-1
ASSHPGKNTEAF
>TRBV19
ASSIRGTSGGVDEQF
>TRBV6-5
ASSDREMGAF
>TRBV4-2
ASSLGGGSSYNSPLH
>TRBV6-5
ASSYPGSRGYT
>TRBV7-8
ASSQIMGQREY
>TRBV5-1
ASSLVPYEQY
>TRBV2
ASRGTSGGSSSYNEQF